The present T cell receptor (beta chain) was sequenced within a study of blood T cell repertoires in COVID-19. The CDR3 loop spans 15 amino acids. Looked up from germline, CDR1 is MDHEN and CDR2 is SYDVKM. V lost 1 base and J lost 8, with 15 bases in between. Sequencing used immunoSEQ multiplex PCR; TCRdb keeps in-frame clones, though not all of them. The data hold some 270,000 clones, with 80% to 90% observed a single time. The receptor was isolated from a woman aged 25 to 39 who had recovered from COVID-19. V is TRBV28 and J is TRBJ2-4, with D tentatively TRBD2 (5 bases). Sequencing used PBMCs or T cells enriched from blood (not recorded which). CDR3 in DNA: TGTGCCAGCAGTTTATCAGGAGGTGAGAGGGACATTCAGTACTTC. This translates into CASSLSGGERDIQYF.